Listed below are T cell receptor beta chains from one sample, sequenced in a study of blood T cell repertoires in COVID-19. Method: immunoSEQ multiplex PCR; TCRdb's copy keeps in-frame clones and lacks some. The repertoire consists of about 88,000 clones, with 90% occurring once and the leading ten covering under 8.5%. Sequenced: peripheral blood. The receptors come from a man between 18 and 35 years old with COVID-19, enrolled during active disease. Both conserved end residues are part of each CDR3. The D gene is left open where the match is weak. Part of the rows lack a size; the others show once, few, many or a class for expanded clones.

v_gene	j_gene	d_gene	abundance	CDR3aa	CDR3nt
TRBV28	TRBJ2-3	TRBD1	.	CASKNGGRQGASPLFTDTQYF	TGTGCCAGCAAAAATGGGGGGAGACAGGGGGCTTCCCCCCTTTTCACAGATACGCAGTATTTT
TRBV10-3	TRBJ2-7	.	once	CAISEPTDPYEQYF	TGTGCCATCAGTGAGCCGACAGACCCCTACGAGCAGTACTTC
TRBV5-1	TRBJ2-5	TRBD1	few	CASSFQGAGETQYF	TGCGCCAGCAGCTTCCAGGGGGCCGGGGAGACCCAGTACTTC
TRBV6-5	TRBJ1-2	TRBD1	.	CASSYSPDRGRGYTF	TGTGCCAGCAGTTACTCCCCGGACAGGGGACGCGGCTACACCTTC
TRBV2	TRBJ2-7	.	.	CASRGQEEQYF	TGTGCCAGCAGGGGGCAAGAGGAGCAGTACTTC
TRBV7-3	TRBJ2-2	.	.	CASKTNPNTGELFF	TGTGCCAGCAAGACTAATCCGAACACCGGGGAGCTGTTTTTT
TRBV7-2	TRBJ1-6	TRBD1	.	CASSTLGGIGSPLHF	TGTGCCAGCAGTACGTTAGGGGGCATAGGTTCACCCCTCCACTTT
TRBV6-4	TRBJ1-5	.	once	CASSGRGSDTGSNQPQHF	TGTGCCAGCAGTGGACGGGGAAGCGACACAGGGAGCAATCAGCCCCAGCATTTT
TRBV7-2	TRBJ1-5	.	once	CASSLAAADNQPQHF	TGTGCCAGCAGCTTAGCAGCGGCAGATAATCAGCCCCAGCATTTT
TRBV11-3	TRBJ2-1	.	.	CASSNWADNEQFF	TGTGCCAGCAGCAATTGGGCTGACAATGAGCAGTTCTTC
TRBV9	TRBJ1-1	.	.	CASSSAGGWTEAFF	TGTGCCAGCAGCTCAGCGGGGGGTTGGACTGAAGCTTTCTTT
TRBV30	TRBJ2-1	.	few	CAWSPHLGGAYNEQFF	TGTGCCTGGAGTCCACACTTAGGCGGGGCCTACAATGAGCAGTTCTTC
TRBV18	TRBJ2-1	TRBD2	.	CASSLQTSGKAEQFF	TGTGCCAGCTCACTACAGACTAGCGGGAAGGCTGAGCAGTTCTTC
TRBV2	TRBJ1-1	.	.	CASRDRPEAFF	TGTGCCAGCAGGGACAGACCTGAAGCTTTCTTT
TRBV3-1/TRBV3-2	TRBJ1-2	.	.	CASSQGEGQGYTF	TGTGCCAGCAGCCAAGGGGAGGGGCAGGGCTACACCTTC
TRBV29-1	TRBJ2-1	.	.	CSVSWSSYNEQFF	TGCAGCGTGAGCTGGAGCTCCTACAATGAGCAGTTCTTC
TRBV30	TRBJ1-2	TRBD1	.	CAWSFGGGSRGDGYTF	TGTGCCTGGAGTTTTGGAGGGGGCAGCAGGGGTGACGGCTACACCTTC
TRBV5-6	TRBJ2-7	.	.	CASSLGQYEQYF	TGTGCCAGCAGCTTGGGCCAGTACGAGCAGTACTTC
TRBV28	TRBJ2-7	TRBD2	.	CASRAGTSGTYEQYF	TGTGCCAGCAGGGCCGGGACTAGCGGGACCTACGAGCAGTACTTC
TRBV7-9	TRBJ1-2	.	.	CASSLDGGVFDRGYTF	TGTGCCAGCAGCTTAGACGGAGGGGTTTTTGATCGTGGCTACACCTTC
TRBV30	TRBJ1-4	.	.	CAWKTAGDEKLFF	TGTGCCTGGAAAACGGCAGGGGATGAAAAACTGTTTTTT
TRBV7-9	TRBJ1-2	TRBD1	.	CASSLGDSSYGYTF	TGTGCCAGCAGCTTGGGGGACAGTTCCTATGGCTACACCTTC
TRBV5-4	TRBJ1-1	.	.	CASSSLGVNTEAFF	TGTGCCAGCAGCTCATTAGGAGTCAACACTGAAGCTTTCTTT
TRBV6-5	TRBJ2-7	TRBD1	.	CASSPTGEWWEQYF	TGTGCCAGCAGTCCGACAGGGGAGTGGTGGGAGCAGTACTTC
TRBV5-1	TRBJ1-1	.	once	CASSPRGGNTEAFF	TGCGCCAGCAGCCCCCGGGGGGGGAACACTGAAGCTTTCTTT
TRBV5-8	TRBJ2-1	TRBD2	.	CASRDGLAGSSYNEQFF	TGTGCCAGCAGGGACGGACTAGCGGGAAGCTCCTACAATGAGCAGTTCTTC
TRBV15	TRBJ2-2	TRBD1	.	CATSRSKDRVYGGELFF	TGTGCCACCAGCAGATCGAAGGACAGGGTGTATGGCGGGGAGCTGTTTTTT
TRBV4-1	TRBJ2-1	TRBD1	.	CASSHPINRGRTKGSYNEQFF	TGCGCCAGCAGCCACCCTATTAATAGGGGGCGTACAAAGGGCTCCTACAATGAGCAGTTCTTC
TRBV28	TRBJ2-1	.	.	CASSYPGDKYNEQFF	TGTGCCAGCAGTTATCCGGGAGATAAATACAATGAGCAGTTCTTC
TRBV9	TRBJ2-7	.	.	CASSLGASPYEQYF	TGTGCCAGCAGCCTGGGGGCATCTCCCTACGAGCAGTACTTC
TRBV14	TRBJ2-1	.	.	CASSLHFGASSLNEQFF	TGTGCCAGCAGCCTACACTTTGGGGCTAGTTCCCTCAATGAGCAGTTCTTC
TRBV6-6	TRBJ1-2	TRBD1	.	CASRSGTGVNWGGYTF	TGTGCCAGCAGATCCGGGACAGGTGTTAATTGGGGCGGCTACACCTTC
TRBV19	TRBJ2-5	.	.	CASSMFGGSHQETQYF	TGTGCCAGTAGTATGTTCGGGGGTTCCCACCAAGAGACCCAGTACTTC
TRBV28	TRBJ1-5	TRBD1	once	CASSSIGQGLNQPQHF	TGTGCCAGCAGTTCGATAGGACAGGGTTTGAATCAGCCCCAGCATTTT
TRBV28	TRBJ2-1	TRBD2	.	CASSPLAGGESDEQFF	TGTGCCAGCAGCCCACTAGCGGGAGGGGAAAGCGATGAGCAGTTCTTC
TRBV9	TRBJ1-3	.	.	CASSYEVSGNTIYF	TGTGCCAGCAGCTACGAGGTTTCTGGAAACACCATATATTTT
TRBV5-1	TRBJ2-7	.	.	CASSLFYRGKEDEQYF	TGCGCCAGCAGCTTGTTTTATCGGGGGAAGGAGGACGAGCAGTACTTC
TRBV24-1	TRBJ1-2	TRBD1	once	CATSDATGLGYTF	TGTGCCACCAGTGACGCGACAGGGCTTGGCTACACCTTC
TRBV19	TRBJ2-1	.	.	CASSGQGGGYNEQFF	TGTGCCAGTAGTGGCCAGGGAGGGGGATACAATGAGCAGTTCTTC
TRBV5-1	TRBJ2-7	TRBD2	once	CASSGGTSLSEQYF	TGCGCCAGCAGCGGAGGGACTAGTTTATCCGAGCAGTACTTC
TRBV9	TRBJ1-2	.	.	CASSGAGKGYTF	TGTGCCAGCAGCGGGGCGGGGAAGGGCTACACCTTC
TRBV5-1	TRBJ2-1	.	.	CASSVILASSSYNEQFF	TGCGCCAGCAGCGTTATTCTAGCGTCAAGCTCCTACAATGAGCAGTTCTTC
TRBV11-3	TRBJ2-1	TRBD1	.	CASSVNRGYNEQFF	TGTGCCAGCAGCGTTAACAGGGGTTACAATGAGCAGTTCTTC
TRBV28	TRBJ1-5	.	.	CASSLWATRDTNQPQHF	TGTGCCAGCAGTTTATGGGCTACTCGGGACACCAATCAGCCCCAGCATTTT
TRBV6-1	TRBJ2-1	.	once	CASSEYGSALYNEQFF	TGTGCCAGCAGTGAATACGGGAGTGCCCTTTACAATGAGCAGTTCTTC
TRBV2	TRBJ2-1	.	.	CASSEEGDPRLRTNEQFF	TGTGCCAGCAGTGAAGAGGGGGACCCCCGACTAAGAACTAATGAGCAGTTCTTC